This record looks at one T cell receptor (beta chain) sequence and its context. Its antigen is unknown. This specimen belongs to a study of T cell repertoires in aging, cancer and after chemotherapy. Peripheral blood genomic DNA, not sorted cells or RNA, was the template. The CDR3 loop spans 14 amino acids. Germline lookup yields CDR1 SEHNR and CDR2 FQNEAQ (reference sequence). V lost 5 bases and J 4 bases, leaving 12 bases between the germline ends. Whole-study results and caveats: In healthy donors, age-related TCR diversity loss mainly reflected lost richness. Across the chemotherapy interval, each cancer cohort showed higher median generation probability, suggesting thymic rebound.

A mixed TRB-A/B primer pool amplified rearranged TRB by multiplex touch-down PCR. TCRdb re-called the multiplex PCR reads through MiXCR, storing one row per CDR3 protein. The data hold approximately 4,900 distinct CDR3 sequences, with about 35% observed a single time. The sequenced material came from blood. The chain uses TRBV7-9 and TRBJ1-5; D remains unclear. This receptor was identified in a human donor with a blood cancer. The CDR3: CASSPRAANQPQHF. The CDR3, as DNA: TGTGCCAGCAGCCCAAGGGCGGCAAATCAGCCCCAGCATTTT.